Below are 30 T cell receptor beta chains sequenced from a single sample in a study of spatial heterogeneity in lung cancer. The time point: sample taken at primary tumor resection. Unsorted whole RNA from tumor, nontumor lung or frozen PBMC underwent sequencing. TCRdb re-called the 5' RACE reads with MiXCR, one entry per CDR3 protein. The sample records about 47,000 distinct CDR3 sequences, 12% being singletons. The sequencing here drew on PBMCs, taken at surgery. The receptors shown here come from a female donor with early-stage non-small cell lung cancer.

The chain employs TRBV2 and TRBJ2-3, with 14 bases aligning to TRBD2. The CDR3 contains 19 residues. Germline assignment: CDR1 SNHLY and CDR2 FYNNEI. V lost 0 bases and J lost 5; bases outside the gene matches: 10. Here the CDR3 DNA reads TGTGCCAGCAGTGAAGCGCCGGGACTAGCGGGGGACCCTTTAGATACGCAGTATTTT. Its translation: CASSEAPGLAGDPLDTQYF.

This clonotype showed up just a few times. The chain couples TRBV20-1 to TRBJ2-7; a possible D gene is TRBD1 (6 bases). CDR1 and CDR2 from the germline V gene are DFQATT and SNEGSKA (reference sequence). V gave up 6 bases and J gave up 2 bases, with 11 bases separating them. The CDR3 consists of 12 residues. The DNA for the CDR3 is TGCAGTGCGGGGGACAATACCTACGAGCAGTACTTC. Translating gives CSAGDNTYEQYF.

This clonotype was seen a handful of times. Here the CDR3 reads CSAFPTTANNEKLFF. The CDR3 region has the DNA TGCAGTGCTTTCCCCACAACAGCGAATAATGAAAAACTGTTTTTT. The V and J genes are TRBV20-1 and TRBJ1-4, with D unclear. Germline CDR1 DFQATT, CDR2 SNEGSKA (reference sequence). This CDR3 is built from 15 residues. The ends were cut back, 5 bases at V and 4 bases at J, with 17 bases in the middle.

This clonotype was observed a handful of times. The chain is built from TRBV6-5 and TRBJ1-4; TRBD1 aligns across 9 bases. This CDR3 has 15 amino acids. Germline assignment: CDR1 MNHEY and CDR2 SVGAGI. Unmatched junction bases numbered 8, after V lost 7 bases and J lost 5 bases. The CDR3 sequence: CASKIDRGGNEKLFF. The DNA of the CDR3 is TGTGCCAGCAAAATCGACAGGGGGGGGAATGAAAAACTGTTTTTT.

The chain is built from TRBV7-2 and TRBJ2-7; 14 bases match TRBD2. This CDR3 has 18 residues. J gave up 7 bases and V 4 bases, and 15 bases lay outside the gene matches. Looked up from germline, CDR1 is SGHTA and CDR2 is FQGNSA. The DNA for the CDR3 is TGTGCCAGCAGCTCGCCCCGGCGACTAGCGGGGGGGCCGGAAGAGCAGTACTTC. Its translation: CASSSPRRLAGGPEEQYF.

This clonotype was seen more than once but under ten times. V and J are TRBV2 and TRBJ2-3, with a tentative D call TRBD1 (6 bases). CDR3 length: 15 residues. The germline V and J ends were trimmed by 6 bases and 4 bases, with 17 bases remaining between them. CDR1 is SNHLY, CDR2 FYNNEI, per germline. CDR3 coding DNA: TGTGCCAGCAGCCGCCGGCAGGGGTTTTCAGATACGCAGTATTTT. Translating gives CASSRRQGFSDTQYF.

The chain carries TRBV29-1 and TRBJ2-7, with TRBD1 identical over 9 bases. In germline, CDR1 is SQVTM, CDR2 ANQGSEA. J was trimmed by 3 bases and V by 5 bases; bases with no gene match: 2. CDR3 length: 12 residues. The DNA for the CDR3 is TGCAGCGTTATGGACAGGGGCTACGAGCAGTACTTC. It codes for CSVMDRGYEQYF.

On this clonotype: The final CDR3 position lacks the conserved phenylalanine or tryptophan, pointing to a likely read error. V is TRBV11-2 and J is TRBJ2-5, with 14 bases aligning to TRBD2. Germline assignment: CDR1 SGHAT and CDR2 FQNNGV. The V and J ends lost 4 bases and 4 bases, in that order; junction bases with no gene match: 5. The CDR3 is 16 amino acids. This chain's CDR3 is CASSSGLAGGRETQYL. CDR3 DNA: TGTGCCAGCAGCTCAGGACTAGCGGGGGGTAGAGAGACCCAGTACCTC.

This clonotype was found a few times. The chain uses TRBV2 and TRBJ2-3; 7 bases align to TRBD1. This CDR3 has 15 residues. J lost 3 bases, V lost 3 bases, and 6 bases had no gene match. The germline V gene has CDR1 SNHLY and CDR2 FYNNEI. CDR3 sequence: CASSDRQGPTDTQYF. The CDR3 nucleotides are TGTGCCAGCAGTGATAGACAGGGCCCTACAGATACGCAGTATTTT.

This clonotype was detected only a few times. V usage is TRBV2 and J usage is TRBJ2-3; 12 positions match TRBD2. This CDR3 is built from 14 residues. CDR1 is SNHLY, CDR2 FYNNEI, per germline. Trimming took 11 bases from V and 3 from J; bases not matched to a gene: 6. The CDR3 region has the DNA TGTGCCGTGAGACTAGCGGGGGTGACAGATACGCAGTATTTT. Translating gives CAVRLAGVTDTQYF.

This clonotype was recorded a few times. This chain joins TRBV7-6 and TRBJ2-7; the match to TRBD1 covers 8 bases. Germline V gives CDR1 SGHVS, CDR2 FNYEAQ. This CDR3 spans 13 amino acids. The ends lost 5 bases at V and 4 bases at J; junction bases unmatched: 4. The CDR3, as DNA: TGTGCCAGCAGCCCCAACAGGGGGTACGAGCAGTACTTC. This encodes CASSPNRGYEQYF.

This clonotype was observed a handful of times. The chain employs TRBV7-2 and TRBJ2-1, with a tentative D call TRBD2 (6 bases). Germline loops: CDR1 SGHTA, CDR2 FQGNSA. V was cut by 2 bases and J by 3 bases, with 11 bases left in between. The CDR3 runs to 15 residues. CDR3 coding DNA: TGTGCCAGCAGCTTACGGGGGATGAACTACAATGAGCAGTTCTTC. Amino acid sequence: CASSLRGMNYNEQFF.

This clonotype was detected many times. This chain uses TRBV12-3 or TRBV12-4 with TRBJ2-5, with a tentative D call TRBD2 (6 bases). V was shortened by 6 bases and J by 4 bases, with 12 bases between the two germline ends. The CDR3 extends over 13 amino acids. CDR3 sequence: CASSGSQLETQYF. DNA of the CDR3: TGTGCCAGCAGCGGGAGCCAACTAGAGACCCAGTACTTC.

The genes are TRBV7-2 and TRBJ2-3, with D maybe TRBD1 (7 bases). Germline CDR1 and CDR2: SGHTA and FQGNSA. The CDR3 totals 17 residues. V shed 5 bases and J shed 3 bases, with 21 bases lying between them. CDR3 protein: CASSPGGTRGRTDTQYF. The CDR3, as DNA: TGTGCCAGCAGCCCAGGGGGGACAAGGGGTCGAACAGATACGCAGTATTTT.

The sample holds many counts of this clonotype. The chain employs TRBV28 and TRBJ1-2; possible D gene TRBD1, 5 bases. Trimming stripped 2 bases from V and 4 bases from J, with 20 bases between. Germline CDR1 and CDR2: MDHEN and SYDVKM. This CDR3 has 17 amino acids. For the CDR3, the DNA is TGTGCCAGCAGTTTAAGGCAGGGCGGAACTCTAGGCTATGGCTACACCTTC. It translates to CASSLRQGGTLGYGYTF.

This clonotype was counted a few times. The chain couples TRBV6-2 or TRBV6-3 to TRBJ1-5; the match to TRBD1 covers 7 bases. Germline lookup yields CDR1 MNHEY and CDR2 SVGEGT. The V and J ends lost 0 bases and 4 bases, in that order; junction bases with no gene match: 0. The CDR3 loop spans 14 amino acids. In nucleotides, the CDR3 is TGTGCCAGCAGTTACTCGACAGGGAATCAGCCCCAGCATTTT. Protein product: CASSYSTGNQPQHF.

The rearrangement joins TRBV5-6 to TRBJ1-5; the D gene is possibly TRBD1 (5 bases). Germline CDR1 reads SGHDT; CDR2 reads YYEEEE. The CDR3 length is 14 residues. Trimming took off 1 base at V and 7 bases at J, with 12 bases between the two ends. The CDR3 DNA reads TGTGCCAGCAGCTTGCGGGGGATGGGGCAGCCCCAGCATTTT. Its protein is CASSLRGMGQPQHF.

The V call is TRBV20-1, the J call TRBJ2-6; D is possibly TRBD1 (6 bases). Germline values: CDR1 DFQATT, CDR2 SNEGSKA (reference sequence). CDR3 length: 14 residues. The V end was cut by 2 bases, the J end by 2 bases, with 7 bases between. The DNA of the CDR3 is TGCAGTGCTAGATCAGGGGCTGGGGCCAACGTCCTGACTTTC. It specifies CSARSGAGANVLTF.

The rearrangement joins TRBV10-3 to TRBJ1-1; weak D call: TRBD1 (5 bases). With 8 bases removed from V and 6 bases from J, the gap between germline ends came to 13 bases. In germline, CDR1 is ENHRY, CDR2 SYGVKD. The CDR3 length is 12 residues. The CDR3 DNA is TGTGCCATCGCCAGGGAGGGTGCTGAAGCTTTCTTT. Protein: CAIAREGAEAFF.

This sequence joins TRBV7-9 and TRBJ2-1; D is perhaps TRBD2 (5 bases). CDR3 length: 16 residues. V dropped 1 base and J dropped 2 bases, with 12 bases sitting between them. Germline V gene lookup returns CDR1 SEHNR and CDR2 FQNEAQ (reference sequence). CDR3 bases: TGTGCCAGCAGCTTAGTAGTGCCTAGCCCCTACAATGAGCAGTTCTTC. Translation gives CASSLVVPSPYNEQFF.

This clonotype was counted at least ten times. Here the CDR3 DNA reads TGCGCCAGCAGCTTGAGGACGGGAAGCTACGAGCAGTACTTC. The encoded protein is CASSLRTGSYEQYF. The chain links TRBV5-1 to TRBJ2-7; possible D gene TRBD2, 5 bases. The CDR3 sequence is 14 residues long. Trimming shortened V by 1 base and J by 3 bases, and 11 bases separated the two germline ends. The germline V gene has CDR1 SGHRS and CDR2 YFSETQ.

This clonotype was recorded many times. V is TRBV20-1 and J is TRBJ2-3; 9 bases are shared with TRBD2. CDR3 length: 18 amino acids. Germline-derived CDR1 and CDR2 are DFQATT and SNEGSKA (reference sequence). After removal of 0 bases from V and 0 bases from J, the junction contained 10 bases not matched to a gene. The CDR3 spells CSARDAPLAGPSTDTQYF. CDR3 in DNA: TGCAGTGCTAGAGATGCCCCCCTAGCGGGACCTAGCACAGATACGCAGTATTTT.

The CDR3 nucleotides are TGCAGTGCTCCCCCGGGGTGGGGGGCTACGGACAATGAGCAGTTCTTC. Its protein is CSAPPGWGATDNEQFF. The chain employs TRBV20-1 and TRBJ2-1; either TRBD1 or TRBD2 may fit D (6 bases each). The germline V gene encodes CDR1 DFQATT and CDR2 SNEGSKA (reference sequence). CDR3 length: 16 amino acids. With 5 bases removed from V and 5 bases from J, the gap between germline ends came to 22 bases.

This clonotype was seen only a few times. V gene TRBV5-1 combines with J gene TRBJ1-2, with D possibly TRBD1 on 6 matching bases. The V and J ends lost 1 base and 2 bases respectively, with 9 bases between them. CDR1 and CDR2 from the germline V gene are SGHRS and YFSETQ. This CDR3 spans 14 amino acids. CDR3 amino acids: CASSLRGGNYGYTF. The DNA of the CDR3 is TGCGCCAGCAGCTTGAGAGGGGGAAACTATGGCTACACCTTC.

In this sample, this clonotype turned up many times. J is TRBJ1-1 and V is TRBV10-3; D uncertain. From germline, CDR1 is ENHRY and CDR2 SYGVKD. This CDR3 is 13 amino acids long. V was shortened by 3 bases and J by 4 bases, with 9 bases between the two germline ends. This CDR3 reads CAISEGSVTEAFF. DNA of the CDR3: TGTGCCATCAGTGAAGGCAGCGTCACTGAAGCTTTCTTT.

DNA for the CDR3: TGTGCCAGCAGTACCCCCCGGGGGGCTAACTATGGCTACACCTTC. It specifies CASSTPRGANYGYTF. The V call is TRBV2, the J call TRBJ1-2; possibly TRBD1 for D (5 bases). The CDR3 is 15 amino acids. CDR1 is SNHLY and CDR2 is FYNNEI in the germline V gene. V lost 5 bases and J 0 bases, leaving 13 bases between the germline ends. The full variable domain, its missing parts supplied by reference TRBV2 and TRBJ1-2, is EPEVTQTPSHQVTQMGQEVILRCVPISNHLYFYWYRQILGQKVEFLVSFYNNEISEKSEIFDDQFSVERPDGSNFTLKIRSTKLEDSAMYFCASSTPRGANYGYTFGSGTRLTVV.

This clonotype was detected many times. Here the CDR3 DNA reads TGTGCCAGCAGCCTTACAGGGGGAAACACTGAAGCTTTCTTT. Translation gives CASSLTGGNTEAFF. The chain employs TRBV14 and TRBJ1-1; 8 bases align to TRBD1. Germline assignment: CDR1 SGHDN and CDR2 FVKESK. The J segment lost 2 bases and the V segment lost 4 bases, leaving 3 bases of the junction unmatched. The CDR3 covers 14 residues.

The chain recombines TRBV5-1 with TRBJ2-7; no clear D. Trimming shortened V by 6 bases and J by 3 bases, and 16 bases separated the two germline ends. CDR1 is SGHRS and CDR2 is YFSETQ in the germline V gene. The CDR3 length is 14 residues. DNA for the CDR3: TGCGCCAGCAACTCCGGGCCGGAAGGCTACGAGCAGTACTTC. Its protein is CASNSGPEGYEQYF.

The rearrangement uses TRBV11-2 and TRBJ1-1; 8 bases agree with TRBD1. The CDR3 loop spans 13 amino acids. Trimming took 3 bases from V and 5 from J; bases not matched to a gene: 2. Germline CDR1 is SGHAT and CDR2 is FQNNGV. CDR3 nucleotides: TGTGCCAGCAGCTTGGACAGGGCTACTGAAGCTTTCTTT. This translates into CASSLDRATEAFF.

Of note for this clonotype: The junction departs from germline at one end; a sequencing error may be responsible. The chain employs TRBV7-9 and TRBJ1-1; D possibly corresponds to TRBD1 (5 bases). Germline V lookup: CDR1 SEHNR, CDR2 FQNEAQ (reference sequence). This CDR3 has 14 amino acids. The CDR3 DNA reads TGTGCCGGCAGCGTTCGACAGAGGGGCACTGAAGCTTTCTTT. It encodes CAGSVRQRGTEAFF.